The clone carrying this T cell receptor beta chain has a count of ten or more. Its target is not known. Scientists amplified the TCR beta CDR3 regions from RNA transcripts. An opening RT-PCR round employed HTBI primers and preceded a second-round multiplex PCR. Via MiXCR, TCRdb re-called the multiplex PCR reads, giving one row per CDR3 protein. The table records 350,000 to 400,000 distinct CDR3 sequences, over 15% of them present only once. This specimen belongs to a study of Graves' ophthalmopathy and Graves' hyperthyroidism. Across the whole study: Before any treatment was given, at initial diagnosis, peripheral blood was collected.

Notes on the study in general: Blood shared most expanded thyroid clonotypes above 0.001 frequency. As the model predicted ophthalmopathy progression, it achieved a sensitivity of 70% to 71% and a specificity of around 76%.

In this cohort's terms, stable hyperthyroidism meant no ophthalmopathy by 18 months of follow-up. The CDR3 totals 16 residues. The germline V and J ends were trimmed by 6 bases and 1 base, with 19 bases remaining between them. The germline V gene has CDR1 SNHLY and CDR2 FYNNEI. The receptor was isolated from a woman between 18 and 30 years old with stable Graves' hyperthyroidism. Sequencing used peripheral blood. The chain recombines TRBV2 with TRBJ2-7; D is unresolved. The chain's CDR3 is CASRNSPFSWSYEQYF. The CDR3 DNA follows: TGTGCCAGCAGGAACAGCCCTTTTAGTTGGTCCTACGAGCAGTACTTC.